These 17 T cell receptor beta chains came from one sample sequenced in a study of T cell clones after liver transplantation (dated by TCRdb to about 2019). What this sample's time point label stands for: pre-transplant. The library was produced with the immunoSEQ multiplex PCR assay. The clones in this table, taken by TCRdb from immuneACCESS, are in-frame only. Not every clone is retained; where verified, under half of the shortfall comes from an unresolved V gene, and the cause of the rest is unknown. The sample yields fewer than 70,000 clones; 71% were counted once. 15% of the sample belongs to the ten largest clones. The starting material was CD4+ T cells from blood, obtained before liver transplant. These receptors originate from a human donor who received a liver transplant.

The J gene is TRBJ1-5, the V gene TRBV11-2, with TRBD1 as a possible D gene (6 bases). Trimming took off 0 bases at V and 3 bases at J, with 9 bases between the two ends. Germline loops: CDR1 SGHAT, CDR2 FQNNGV. This CDR3 has 15 amino acids. CDR3 DNA: TGTGCCAGCAGCTTAGATGACAGGTACAATCAGCCCCAGCATTTT. It yields the protein CASSLDDRYNQPQHF.

The gene calls are TRBV19 and TRBJ2-1; 8 bases are a match to TRBD2. J gave up 9 bases and V 5 bases, and 9 bases lay outside the gene matches. CDR3 size: 14 residues. Germline V gene data show CDR1 as LNHDA and CDR2 as SQIVND (reference sequence). The CDR3 sequence is CASSPRGLAGEQFF. The CDR3 DNA follows: TGTGCCAGTAGTCCGAGAGGACTAGCTGGTGAGCAGTTCTTC.

The chain has TRBV7-8 and TRBJ2-7; 8 bases fit TRBD1. The CDR3 contains 16 residues. The V gene's germline CDR1 is SGHVS and CDR2 FQNEAQ. V was clipped by 1 base and J by 5 bases; unmatched bases: 10. The CDR3: CASSLGLDRAGHEQYF. CDR3 sequence (DNA): TGTGCCAGCAGCTTAGGGCTGGACAGGGCAGGACACGAGCAGTACTTC.

This clone appeared a few times. The V gene is TRBV9, the J gene TRBJ2-2; 10 bases map to TRBD1. Trimming took 4 bases from V and 4 from J; bases not matched to a gene: 7. The CDR3 consists of 16 residues. CDR1 is SGDLS and CDR2 is YYNGEE in the germline V gene. The CDR3 loop reads CASSPRTGGVTGELFF. In DNA form, the CDR3 reads TGTGCCAGCAGCCCCAGGACAGGGGGTGTCACCGGGGAGCTGTTTTTT.

The chain combines TRBV2 with TRBJ2-1; D not certain. V lost 2 bases and J lost 0, with 8 bases in between. Germline V CDR1 and CDR2: SNHLY, FYNNEI. This CDR3 spans 15 amino acids. This CDR3 reads CASSERLSSYNEQFF. In DNA form, the CDR3 reads TGTGCCAGCAGTGAACGTTTGAGCTCCTACAATGAGCAGTTCTTC.

V gene TRBV7-8 combines with J gene TRBJ1-2, with TRBD1 matching over 7 bases. Germline CDR1 and CDR2: SGHVS and FQNEAQ. J lost 4 bases, V lost 1 base, and 6 bases had no gene match. The CDR3 consists of 15 residues. CDR3: CASSLGQGEAYGYTF. The CDR3, as DNA: TGTGCCAGCAGCTTAGGACAGGGCGAGGCCTATGGCTACACCTTC.

This clone was seen a few times. The V and J genes are TRBV6-5 and TRBJ1-2, with D unclear. V was pared by 5 bases and J by 0 bases, with 7 bases between. Looked up from germline, CDR1 is MNHEY and CDR2 is SVGAGI. The CDR3 is 13 residues long. CDR3 loop: CASSTGTNYGYTF. CDR3 nucleotides: TGTGCCAGCAGTACGGGTACTAACTATGGCTACACCTTC.

The rearrangement uses TRBV6-5 and TRBJ1-5; the match to TRBD1 covers 7 bases. J was trimmed by 7 bases and V by 0 bases; bases with no gene match: 6. This CDR3 spans 15 amino acids. Germline CDR1 MNHEY, CDR2 SVGAGI. As DNA, the CDR3 is TGTGCCAGCAGTTACTCCAATGACAGGGCCCAGCCCCAGCATTTT. It codes for CASSYSNDRAQPQHF.

This clone occurred a few times. The V gene is TRBV6-1, the J gene TRBJ2-2; tentative D call: TRBD2 (7 bases). Trimming left V 4 bases short and J 4 bases short, with 16 bases between. Germline CDR1 reads MNHNS; CDR2 reads SASEGT. This CDR3 has 16 amino acids. This chain's CDR3 is CASSGSGGRGTGELFF. CDR3 sequence (DNA): TGTGCCAGCAGTGGTTCGGGGGGCCGGGGCACCGGGGAGCTGTTTTTT.

The V and J genes are TRBV7-9 and TRBJ2-1; D is possibly TRBD2 (5 bases). The length of the CDR3 is 14 residues. The germline V and J ends were trimmed by 3 bases and 6 bases, with 12 bases remaining between them. CDR1 is SEHNR, CDR2 FQNEAQ, per germline (reference sequence). This CDR3 is CASSFEGTGNEQFF. For the CDR3, the DNA is TGTGCCAGCAGCTTTGAGGGAACGGGCAATGAGCAGTTCTTC.

The chain couples TRBV21-1 to TRBJ1-5; the D call of TRBD1 is as the table states it, not checked on the DNA. TRBV21-1 is termed a pseudogene. The CDR3 loop spans 15 amino acids. The CDR3 DNA is TGTGCCAGCAGCAAAACAGGGGGCGGGAATCAGCCCCAGCATTTT. Translated: CASSKTGGGNQPQHF.

The chain carries TRBV2 and TRBJ2-1, with D perhaps TRBD1 (6 bases). The germline V and J ends were trimmed by 2 bases and 4 bases, with 12 bases remaining between them. Germline assignment: CDR1 SNHLY and CDR2 FYNNEI. The CDR3 has 15 residues. The CDR3 is CASSELQGIYNEQFF. The CDR3 DNA reads TGTGCCAGCAGTGAACTCCAGGGGATTTACAATGAGCAGTTCTTC.

The chain uses TRBV6-1 and TRBJ1-1; 10 bases agree with TRBD1. V trimming: 6 bases; J trimming: 11 bases; junction bases outside the gene matches: 9. Germline assignment: CDR1 MNHNS and CDR2 SASEGT. This CDR3 contains 13 residues. CDR3 nucleotide sequence: TGTGCCAGCAGACACGGGACAGGGGTGTACGCTTTCTTT. As protein: CASRHGTGVYAFF.

This clone came up a few times. The V call is TRBV14, the J call TRBJ1-3, with D maybe TRBD1 (6 bases). With 2 bases removed from V and 0 bases from J, the gap between germline ends came to 14 bases. The CDR3 is made up of 17 amino acids. Germline CDR1 and CDR2: SGHDN and FVKESK. CDR3 protein: CASSQHHRADSGNTIYF. The CDR3 bases are TGTGCCAGCAGCCAACATCACAGGGCCGACTCTGGAAACACCATATATTTT.

The chain couples TRBV28 to TRBJ2-4, with D uncertain. Deletions cut 5 bases from V and 8 bases from J, with 13 bases between. The CDR3 covers 13 residues. The germline V gene encodes CDR1 MDHEN and CDR2 SYDVKM. CDR3 coding DNA: TGTGCCAGCAGTGACTCCCCCCCAGACATTCAGTACTTC. The encoded protein is CASSDSPPDIQYF.

Written as DNA, the CDR3 is TGTGCCAGCAGCTTGGACGGCGGGTACACTGAAGCTTTCTTT. Translating it yields CASSLDGGYTEAFF. V and J are TRBV7-2 and TRBJ1-1; D gene uncertain. The V gene lost 3 bases and the J gene lost 3 bases, with 11 bases spanning the gap. CDR1 is SGHTA and CDR2 is FQGNSA in the germline V gene. This CDR3 has 14 residues.

This clone was counted a few times. This chain uses TRBV7-2 with TRBJ1-6; 8 bases align to TRBD1. Trimming removed 1 base from V and 8 bases from J; junction bases left unmatched: 4. The CDR3 totals 15 residues. Germline V gives CDR1 SGHTA, CDR2 FQGNSA. The CDR3 DNA reads TGTGCCAGCAGCTTAGAGACAGGGGCCGATTCACCCCTCCACTTT. As protein: CASSLETGADSPLHF. Full variable domain (outside the CDR3, taken from reference TRBV7-2 and TRBJ1-6): GAGVSQSPSNKVTEKGKDVELRCDPISGHTALYWYRQSLGQGLEFLIYFQGNSAPDKSGLPSDRFSAERTGGSVSTLTIQRTQQEDSAVYLCASSLETGADSPLHFGNGTRLTVT.